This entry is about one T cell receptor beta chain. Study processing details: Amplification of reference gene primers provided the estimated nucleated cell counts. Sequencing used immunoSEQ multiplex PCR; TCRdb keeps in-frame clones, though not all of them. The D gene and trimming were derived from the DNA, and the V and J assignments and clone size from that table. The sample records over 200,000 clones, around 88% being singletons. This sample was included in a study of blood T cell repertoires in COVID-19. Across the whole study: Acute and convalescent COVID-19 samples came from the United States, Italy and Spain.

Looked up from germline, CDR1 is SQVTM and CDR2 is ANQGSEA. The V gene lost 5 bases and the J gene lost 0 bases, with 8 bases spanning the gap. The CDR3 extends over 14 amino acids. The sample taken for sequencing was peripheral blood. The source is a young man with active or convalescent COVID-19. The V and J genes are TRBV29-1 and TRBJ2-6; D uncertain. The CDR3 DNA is TGCAGCGTTTTACGCGGCTCTGGGGCCAACGTCCTGACTTTC. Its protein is CSVLRGSGANVLTF.